These 5 T cell receptor beta chains share one sample of origin, sequenced in a study of cytomegalovirus exposure and HLA in healthy donors. The PCR had 60 Vbeta and 13 Jbeta primers. Clones were read by immunoSEQ multiplex PCR, and TCRdb kept only the in-frame ones, dropping some. The sample records 63,000 or so clones, around 79% being singletons. The specimen was PBMCs. The receptor set was obtained from a woman under 40 in good health and CMV-seropositive.

This sequence joins TRBV28 and TRBJ2-7, with 7 bases aligning to TRBD1. With V trimmed by 8 bases and J by 1 base, 11 bases remained unmatched. CDR3 length equals 15 residues. Germline V CDR1 and CDR2: MDHEN, SYDVKM. CDR3 sequence: CASSSLGTASYEQYF. DNA of the CDR3: TGTGCCAGCTCCAGCCTGGGGACAGCGTCCTACGAGCAGTACTTC.

This chain uses TRBV6-4 with TRBJ2-3; D is perhaps TRBD2 (5 bases). CDR1 is MRHNA, CDR2 SNTAGT, per germline. There are 14 residues in the CDR3. V was clipped by 4 bases and J by 3 bases, with 11 bases between them. The CDR3 is CASSAGRETDTQYF. DNA for the CDR3: TGTGCCAGCAGTGCGGGAAGGGAGACAGATACGCAGTATTTT.

This clone was picked up a small number of times. This rearrangement joins TRBV7-2 to TRBJ1-5, with 8 bases identical to TRBD1. V was clipped by 5 bases and J by 4 bases; unmatched bases: 13. Germline V gives CDR1 SGHTA, CDR2 FQGNSA. The CDR3 has 17 amino acids. Written as DNA, the CDR3 is TGTGCCAGCAGCCCCGACTCCGGGACAGGCCTAAATCAGCCCCAGCATTTT. As protein: CASSPDSGTGLNQPQHF.

The chain links TRBV7-9 to TRBJ1-4; D remains ambiguous. Germline values: CDR1 SEHNR, CDR2 FQNEAQ (reference sequence). V was cut by 1 base and J by 4 bases, with 10 bases left in between. This CDR3 comprises 15 residues. In nucleotides, the CDR3 is TGTGCCAGCAGCTTAGTAGGTCTAGTTAATGAAAAACTGTTTTTT. It codes for CASSLVGLVNEKLFF.

The V and J genes are TRBV30 and TRBJ1-2; 11 nucleotides agree with TRBD1. CDR1 GTSNPN and CDR2 SVGIG come from the germline V gene (reference sequence). With 3 bases clipped from V and 5 bases from J, the junction kept 5 bases outside the gene matches. The CDR3 spans 14 residues. The CDR3: CAWRGQGGEYGYTF. The CDR3 coding sequence is TGTGCCTGGAGGGGACAGGGGGGAGAATATGGCTACACCTTC.